Included here is one TCR beta chain sequence, with context. The data stem from a study of blood T cell repertoires in COVID-19. The wider study: Whether acute or convalescent, the COVID-19 samples came from the United States, Italy and Spain. T cells, B-cell-depleted T cells, or PBMCs supplied cDNA or gDNA.

The germline V gene has CDR1 MNHNY and CDR2 SVGAGI (reference sequence). Unmatched junction bases numbered 5, after V lost 6 bases and J lost 3 bases. The CDR3 length is 14 residues. As handled by the study authors: Estimated nucleated cell counts came from reference gene primer amplification. Method: immunoSEQ multiplex PCR; TCRdb's copy keeps in-frame clones and lacks some. V and J calls and clone size are given by that table; D and trimming were obtained from the DNA. The sample holds roughly 100,000 clones, more than 75% seen once. The clonotype was recovered from a man between 65 and 85 years old with acute or convalescent COVID-19. The chain carries TRBV6-6 and TRBJ2-7; 10 bases fit TRBD1. Sequencing input: peripheral blood. CDR3 protein: CASSNRDRGYEQYF. The DNA for the CDR3 is TGTGCCAGCAGCAACCGGGACAGGGGCTACGAGCAGTACTTC.